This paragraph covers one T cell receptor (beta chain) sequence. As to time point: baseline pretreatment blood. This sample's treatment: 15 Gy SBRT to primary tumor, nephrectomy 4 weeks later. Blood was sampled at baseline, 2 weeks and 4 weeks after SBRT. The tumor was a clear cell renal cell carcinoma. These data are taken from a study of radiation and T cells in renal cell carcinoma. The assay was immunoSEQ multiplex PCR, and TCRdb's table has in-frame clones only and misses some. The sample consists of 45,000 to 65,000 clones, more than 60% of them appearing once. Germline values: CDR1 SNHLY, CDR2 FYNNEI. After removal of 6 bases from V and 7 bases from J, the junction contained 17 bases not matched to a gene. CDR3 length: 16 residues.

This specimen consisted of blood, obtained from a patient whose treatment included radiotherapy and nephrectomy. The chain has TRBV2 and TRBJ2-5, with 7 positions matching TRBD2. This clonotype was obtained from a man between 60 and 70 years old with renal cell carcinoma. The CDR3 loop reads CASREISSGWATTQYF. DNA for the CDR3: TGTGCCAGCAGAGAGATTAGTAGCGGGTGGGCCACGACCCAGTACTTC.